This passage covers 5 T cell receptor beta chains from one sample sequenced in a study of T cell responses to AZD1222 COVID-19 vaccine. The table came from immunoSEQ multiplex PCR; TCRdb's copy has only in-frame clones and leaves some out. The profile shows roughly 120,000 clones, about 90% of them singletons. The sequences come from peripheral blood, collected 28 days after the second AZD1222 dose. Receptor source: an adult who received the AZD1222 COVID-19 vaccine.

The chain joins TRBV28 to TRBJ1-2; 8 nucleotides line up with TRBD1. Germline values: CDR1 MDHEN, CDR2 SYDVKM. V dropped 2 bases and J dropped 8; count of bases not matched to a gene: 7. The CDR3 runs 14 residues. The CDR3 DNA reads as TGTGCCAGCAGTTTACACAGGACAGGGCAGGGCTACACCTTC. Amino acid sequence: CASSLHRTGQGYTF.

The chain combines TRBV4-2 with TRBJ1-2; D unresolved. The CDR3 runs to 13 residues. CDR1 and CDR2 from the germline V gene are LGHNA and YNFKEQ. Trimming cost V 5 bases and J 6 bases, with 13 bases left between them. CDR3 in amino acids: CASSLTVFHGYTF. The CDR3 nucleotides read TGTGCCAGCAGCTTGACGGTATTTCATGGCTACACCTTC.

The chain combines TRBV4-1 with TRBJ1-1; D not certain. The germline CDR1 and CDR2 sequences are MGHRA and YSYEKL. CDR3 length equals 16 residues. V lost 2 bases to trimming and J lost 0 bases, with 13 bases between them. This CDR3 is CASSQYRTPMNTEAFF. In nucleotides, the CDR3 is TGCGCCAGCAGCCAATACAGAACTCCAATGAACACTGAAGCTTTCTTT.

The chain recombines TRBV19 with TRBJ1-1, with no clear D. Germline values: CDR1 LNHDA, CDR2 SQIVND (reference sequence). This CDR3 has 16 residues. The V end was cut by 4 bases, the J end by 1 base, with 16 bases between. DNA for the CDR3: TGTGCCAGTAGTACGGGTATCCCCGGGAGGAACACTGAAGCTTTCTTT. As protein: CASSTGIPGRNTEAFF.

The V gene is TRBV5-5, the J gene TRBJ2-2, with a tentative D call TRBD1 (6 bases). Germline CDR1 reads SGHKS; CDR2 reads YYEKEE (reference sequence). The CDR3 contains 15 residues. The V end lost 5 bases, the J end lost 2 bases, and 13 bases lay between the germline ends. DNA of the CDR3: TGTGCCAGCAGTCAAGACAGGCGAAACACCGGGGAGCTGTTTTTT. Protein: CASSQDRRNTGELFF.